This entry is about one T cell receptor beta chain. This sample was taken from a study of OX40 agonist ivuxolimab in advanced cancers. Study as a whole: At around 83% male, the cohort had a mean age of 60 years, ranging from about 23 to 79.

This table comes from immunoSEQ multiplex PCR, and its TCRdb copy is limited to in-frame clones, with some not included. The sample has about 48,000 clones, about 90% seen once. CDR3 size: 17 residues. Trimming removed 5 bases at V and 0 bases at J, with 20 bases between. CDR1 is SEHNR and CDR2 is FQNEAQ in the germline V gene (reference sequence). Autoimmune disease history or systemic immunosuppression led to patients being barred. The timepoints at which blood was sampled were baseline, cycle 4 day 1, and cycle 7 day 1. Here the sequenced sample was CD4+ or CD8+ T cells sorted from blood, taken in a trial of the OX40 agonist ivuxolimab. The chain combines TRBV7-9 with TRBJ2-7, with D possibly TRBD2 on 7 matching bases. The clonotype was recovered from an adult with an advanced solid tumor such as melanoma, head and neck, liver or kidney cancer. CDR3 nucleotides: TGTGCCAGCAGCCCCTTGGTTGCTGGGGGGGCCTCCTACGAGCAGTACTTC. The encoded protein is CASSPLVAGGASYEQYF.